The 16 T cell receptor beta chains presented below share a single source sample, sequenced in a study of PD-1 blockade in classical Hodgkin lymphoma. Time point defined: cycle 4 day 1 (C4D1), after less than seven weeks of nivolumab. Each patient experienced a relapse that followed autologous stem cell transplantation, and brentuximab vedotin exposure varied. The table came from immunoSEQ multiplex PCR; TCRdb's copy has only in-frame clones and leaves some out. The sample includes around 31,000 clones, around 82% of them seen just once. The sequencing here drew on peripheral blood mononuclear cells (PBMCs), taken before the fourth cycle of nivolumab. These TCRs come from a human donor with classical Hodgkin lymphoma.

The V call is TRBV7-9, the J call TRBJ2-3; D is ambiguous. With 3 bases removed from V and 3 bases from J, the gap between germline ends came to 7 bases. The CDR3 runs 13 residues. CDR1 SEHNR and CDR2 FQNEAQ come from the germline V gene (reference sequence). CDR3: CASSLSYTDTQYF. CDR3 DNA sequence: TGTGCCAGCAGCTTGAGCTATACAGATACGCAGTATTTT.

This clone showed up just a few times. The rearrangement uses TRBV14 and TRBJ1-1, with D perhaps matching TRBD1 (6 bases). The germline V gene encodes CDR1 SGHDN and CDR2 FVKESK. Between the trimmed V and J ends, which lost 0 bases and 10 bases, there was a span of 9 bases. The CDR3 is made up of 12 amino acids. CDR3 residues: CASSQETTGAFF. Written as DNA, the CDR3 is TGTGCCAGCAGCCAAGAAACGACAGGAGCTTTCTTT.

V is TRBV4-3 and J is TRBJ1-2; 7 nucleotides line up with TRBD1. The V gene's germline CDR1 is LGHNA and CDR2 YSLEER. V was pared by 3 bases and J by 0 bases, with 10 bases of the junction left unmatched. The CDR3 spans 17 residues. This CDR3 is CASSHPGGGGSNYGYTF. The CDR3 nucleotides read TGCGCCAGCAGCCACCCAGGGGGAGGAGGCTCTAACTATGGCTACACCTTC.

The gene calls are TRBV28 and TRBJ2-3; 7 bases fit TRBD2. This CDR3 is built from 16 residues. Germline lookup yields CDR1 MDHEN and CDR2 SYDVKM. With 6 bases clipped from V and 0 bases from J, the junction kept 9 bases outside the gene matches. This chain's CDR3 is CASSPPRGLSTDTQYF. Written as DNA, the CDR3 is TGTGCCAGCAGCCCCCCACGGGGACTAAGCACAGATACGCAGTATTTT.

The rearrangement joins TRBV19 to TRBJ2-1; 13 nucleotides match TRBD2. CDR3 length equals 15 residues. The junction had 6 bases not matched to a gene; V was cut back by 3 bases and J by 10 bases. The germline V gene has CDR1 LNHDA and CDR2 SQIVND (reference sequence). CDR3 sequence (DNA): TGTGCCAGTAGTATCGAACTAGCGGGAGGGGGCGAGCAGTTCTTC. It encodes CASSIELAGGGEQFF.

The table lists this clone with a count of one. The rearrangement links TRBV15 to TRBJ1-4, with a possible D match to TRBD1 (5 bases). V gave up 5 bases and J gave up 4 bases, with 14 bases separating them. CDR3 length: 15 amino acids. Germline V gives CDR1 LNHNV, CDR2 YYDKDF (reference sequence). The CDR3 is CATSLRVRFNEKLFF. For the CDR3, the DNA is TGTGCCACCAGCCTCAGGGTCAGGTTTAATGAAAAACTGTTTTTT.

The J gene is TRBJ1-6, the V gene TRBV27; 7 bases map to TRBD1. Trimming cost V 8 bases and J 7 bases; bases outside gene matches: 14. The CDR3 consists of 16 residues. CDR1 MNHEY and CDR2 SMNVEV come from the germline V gene (reference sequence). The CDR3 reads CASSTRGGVSNSPLHF. CDR3 bases: TGTGCCAGCTCCACCAGGGGGGGGGTATCCAATTCACCCCTCCACTTT.

CDR3 nucleotides: TGTGCCAGTAGTATAGCCCCCCCCGGCAGGGGGCAAGAGACCCAGTACTTC. Its protein product is CASSIAPPGRGQETQYF. J is TRBJ2-5 and V is TRBV19; 7 bases map to TRBD1. This CDR3 region has 17 residues. With 1 base clipped from V and 2 bases from J, the junction kept 10 bases outside the gene matches. Germline-derived CDR1 and CDR2 are LNHDA and SQIVND (reference sequence).

The V and J genes are TRBV9 and TRBJ2-1; possibly TRBD2 for D (6 bases). Germline V gene lookup returns CDR1 SGDLS and CDR2 YYNGEE. V was clipped by 0 bases and J by 2 bases, with 9 bases between them. This CDR3 has 15 residues. The CDR3 nucleotides read TGTGCCAGCAGCGTAGGTGGCGGGACCTACAATGAGCAGTTCTTC. This sequence encodes CASSVGGGTYNEQFF.

The chain couples TRBV19 to TRBJ1-6, with 7 bases that match TRBD1. V shed 5 bases, J shed 9 bases, and the junction held 7 bases outside the gene matches. The CDR3 spans 14 residues. CDR1 is LNHDA and CDR2 is SQIVND in the germline V gene (reference sequence). CDR3 DNA: TGTGCCAGTAGTTTCACAGGGGCAGGTTCACCCCTCCACTTT. Its translation: CASSFTGAGSPLHF.

The chain uses TRBV27 and TRBJ1-1; tentative D call: TRBD1 (6 bases). Germline loops: CDR1 MNHEY, CDR2 SMNVEV (reference sequence). Trimming cost V 5 bases and J 4 bases, with 14 bases left between them. CDR3 length equals 14 residues. The CDR3 region is CASSPGASGTEAFF. DNA for the CDR3: TGTGCCAGCAGTCCGGGGGCTAGTGGCACTGAAGCTTTCTTT.

This rearrangement joins TRBV11-2 to TRBJ2-1; the D call may be TRBD1 or TRBD2 (6 bases each). Trimming cost V 6 bases and J 4 bases, with 16 bases left between them. Germline assignment: CDR1 SGHAT and CDR2 FQNNGV. This CDR3 region has 15 residues. CDR3 amino acids: CASSLYGGGYNEQFF. The CDR3 DNA sequence: TGTGCCAGCAGTCTCTACGGAGGGGGGTACAATGAGCAGTTCTTC.

This clone is a singleton in its sample. The chain joins TRBV28 to TRBJ1-2; tentatively, D is TRBD1 (5 bases). Germline V gene sequence: CDR1 MDHEN, CDR2 SYDVKM. The ends were cut back, 7 bases at V and 4 bases at J, with 10 bases in the middle. The length of the CDR3 is 12 residues. As DNA, the CDR3 is TGTGCCAGCACGTGGGGGGGCTATGGCTACACCTTC. Its protein product is CASTWGGYGYTF.

The V and J genes are TRBV15 and TRBJ1-2, with D unclear. The CDR3 sequence is 15 residues long. Between the trimmed V and J ends, which lost 7 bases and 0 bases, there was a span of 15 bases. Germline CDR1 reads LNHNV; CDR2 reads YYDKDF (reference sequence). The CDR3 sequence: CATNQDLGANYGYTF. In nucleotides, the CDR3 is TGTGCCACCAATCAGGACCTTGGAGCTAACTATGGCTACACCTTC.

This clone was observed a single time. V is TRBV7-9 and J is TRBJ1-5; 9 nucleotides line up with TRBD1. CDR1 is SEHNR and CDR2 is FQNEAQ in the germline V gene (reference sequence). Trimming cost V 5 bases and J 3 bases; bases outside gene matches: 8. CDR3 length: 16 residues. This chain's CDR3 is CASSRGGQGPNQPQHF. The CDR3 coding sequence is TGTGCCAGCAGCCGAGGGGGACAGGGTCCCAATCAGCCCCAGCATTTT.

This clone appeared a single time. This chain links TRBV19 with TRBJ1-2, with 7 bases fitting TRBD1. Per germline, CDR1 LNHDA and CDR2 SQIVND (reference sequence). V shed 8 bases, J shed 4 bases, and the junction held 10 bases outside the gene matches. The CDR3 runs 14 residues. The CDR3 protein is CASWGGTAFYGYTF. The CDR3 DNA is TGTGCCAGTTGGGGAGGGACAGCGTTCTATGGCTACACCTTC. The full variable domain, completed using reference TRBV19 and TRBJ1-2, is DGGITQSPKYLFRKEGQNVTLSCEQNLNHDAMYWYRQDPGQGLRLIYYSQIVNDFQKGDIAEGYSVSREKKESFPLTVTSAQKNPTAFYLCASWGGTAFYGYTFGSGTRLTVV.